The source of this TCR beta chain is a study of cytomegalovirus exposure and HLA in healthy donors. Study-level information: The study placed over 65% of its 398 genotyped donors in the Caucasian-associated ancestry cluster. Study results and caveats: There were several of the most significant clusters that appeared linked to common viral pathogens in a later analysis.

From germline, CDR1 is SGHDN and CDR2 FVKESK. V was clipped by 2 bases and J by 2 bases; unmatched bases: 4. This CDR3 comprises 16 residues. Concerning this clone itself: The antigen is not known.

The PCR used 60 Vbeta and 13 Jbeta primers. Profiled with immunoSEQ multiplex PCR; TCRdb holds only in-frame clones, not every one. The table has hundreds of thousands of clones, less than 80% seen once. The material sequenced was PBMCs. This clonotype was obtained from a girl aged 2 to 9 in good health and CMV-seronegative. V and J are TRBV14 and TRBJ2-1; 9 bases are a match to TRBD2. CDR3 bases: TGTGCCAGCAGCCAAAGGTCTAGCGGGACCTACAATGAGCAGTTCTTC. This encodes CASSQRSSGTYNEQFF.